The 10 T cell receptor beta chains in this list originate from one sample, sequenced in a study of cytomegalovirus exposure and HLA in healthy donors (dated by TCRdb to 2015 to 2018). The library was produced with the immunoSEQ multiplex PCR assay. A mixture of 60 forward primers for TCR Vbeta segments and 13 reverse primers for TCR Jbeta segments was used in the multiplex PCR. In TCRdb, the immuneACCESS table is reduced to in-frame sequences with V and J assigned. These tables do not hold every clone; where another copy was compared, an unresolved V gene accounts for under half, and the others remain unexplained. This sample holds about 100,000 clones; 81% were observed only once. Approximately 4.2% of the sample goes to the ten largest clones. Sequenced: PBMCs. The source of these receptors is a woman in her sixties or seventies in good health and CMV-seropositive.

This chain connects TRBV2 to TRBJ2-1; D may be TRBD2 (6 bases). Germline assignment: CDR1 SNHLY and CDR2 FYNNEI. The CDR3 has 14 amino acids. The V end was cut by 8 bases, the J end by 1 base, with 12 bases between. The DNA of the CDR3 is TGTGCCAGCGGGGGACTGGCTTCCTACAATGAGCAGTTCTTC. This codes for CASGGLASYNEQFF. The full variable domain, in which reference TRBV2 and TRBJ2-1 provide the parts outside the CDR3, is EPEVTQTPSHQVTQMGQEVILRCVPISNHLYFYWYRQILGQKVEFLVSFYNNEISEKSEIFDDQFSVERPDGSNFTLKIRSTKLEDSAMYFCASGGLASYNEQFFGPGTRLTVL.

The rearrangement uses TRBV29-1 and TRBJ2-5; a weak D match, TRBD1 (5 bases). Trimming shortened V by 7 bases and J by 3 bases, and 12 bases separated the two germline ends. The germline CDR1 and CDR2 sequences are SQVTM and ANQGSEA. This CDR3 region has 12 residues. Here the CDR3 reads CSGGQFKETQYF. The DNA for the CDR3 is TGCAGCGGGGGCCAATTTAAAGAGACCCAGTACTTC.

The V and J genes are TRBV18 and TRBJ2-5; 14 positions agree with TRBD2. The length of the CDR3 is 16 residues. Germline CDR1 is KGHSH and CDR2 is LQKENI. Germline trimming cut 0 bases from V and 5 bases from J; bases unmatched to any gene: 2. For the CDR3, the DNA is TGTGCCAGCTCACCACCGGGACTAGCGGGAGATGAGACCCAGTACTTC. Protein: CASSPPGLAGDETQYF.

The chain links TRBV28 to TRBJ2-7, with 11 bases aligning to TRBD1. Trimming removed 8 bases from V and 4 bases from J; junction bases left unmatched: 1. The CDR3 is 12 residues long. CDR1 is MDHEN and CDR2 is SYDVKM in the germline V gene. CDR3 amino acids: CASGQGAYEQYF. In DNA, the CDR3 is TGTGCCAGCGGACAGGGGGCTTACGAGCAGTACTTC.

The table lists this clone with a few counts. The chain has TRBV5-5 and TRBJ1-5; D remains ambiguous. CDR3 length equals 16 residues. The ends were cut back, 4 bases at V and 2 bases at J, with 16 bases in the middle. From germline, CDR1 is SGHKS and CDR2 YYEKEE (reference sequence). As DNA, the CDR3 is TGTGCCAGCAGCCCTGAGTGGGCCCCGGGCAATCAGCCCCAGCATTTT. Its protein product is CASSPEWAPGNQPQHF.

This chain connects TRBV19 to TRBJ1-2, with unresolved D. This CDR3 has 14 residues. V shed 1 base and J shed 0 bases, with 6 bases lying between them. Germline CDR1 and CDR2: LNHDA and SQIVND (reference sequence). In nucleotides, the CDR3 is TGTGCCAGTAGTATAGCCCCTCCTAACTATGGCTACACCTTC. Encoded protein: CASSIAPPNYGYTF.

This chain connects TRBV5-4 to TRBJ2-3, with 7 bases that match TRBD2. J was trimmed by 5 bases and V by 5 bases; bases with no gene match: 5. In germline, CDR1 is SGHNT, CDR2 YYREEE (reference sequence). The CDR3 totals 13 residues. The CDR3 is CASRAGAVDTQYF. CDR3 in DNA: TGTGCCAGCAGGGCGGGAGCGGTAGATACGCAGTATTTT. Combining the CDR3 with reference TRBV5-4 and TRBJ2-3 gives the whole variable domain ETGVTQSPTHLIKTRGQQVTLRCSSQSGHNTVSWYQQALGQGPQFIFQYYREEENGRGNFPPRFSGLQFPNYSSELNVNALELDDSALYLCASRAGAVDTQYFGPGTRLTVL.

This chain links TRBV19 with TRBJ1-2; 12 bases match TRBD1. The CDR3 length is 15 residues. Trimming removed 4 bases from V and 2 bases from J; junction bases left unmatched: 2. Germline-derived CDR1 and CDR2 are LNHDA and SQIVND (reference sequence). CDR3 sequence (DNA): TGTGCCAGTAGTAAGGGACAGGGGGCGAACTATGGCTACACCTTC. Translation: CASSKGQGANYGYTF.

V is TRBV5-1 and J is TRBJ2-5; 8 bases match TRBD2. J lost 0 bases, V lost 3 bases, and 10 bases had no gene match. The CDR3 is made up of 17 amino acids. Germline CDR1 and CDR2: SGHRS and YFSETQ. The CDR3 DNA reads TGCGCCAGCAGCTCCCCACCGGGACTAGACTACCAAGAGACCCAGTACTTC. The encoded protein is CASSSPPGLDYQETQYF.

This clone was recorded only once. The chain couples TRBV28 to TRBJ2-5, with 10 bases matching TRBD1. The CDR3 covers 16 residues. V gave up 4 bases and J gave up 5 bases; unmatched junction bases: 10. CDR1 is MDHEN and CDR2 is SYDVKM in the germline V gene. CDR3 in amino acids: CASSSNRQGALETQYF. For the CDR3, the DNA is TGTGCCAGCAGTTCCAATCGACAGGGGGCATTGGAGACCCAGTACTTC.